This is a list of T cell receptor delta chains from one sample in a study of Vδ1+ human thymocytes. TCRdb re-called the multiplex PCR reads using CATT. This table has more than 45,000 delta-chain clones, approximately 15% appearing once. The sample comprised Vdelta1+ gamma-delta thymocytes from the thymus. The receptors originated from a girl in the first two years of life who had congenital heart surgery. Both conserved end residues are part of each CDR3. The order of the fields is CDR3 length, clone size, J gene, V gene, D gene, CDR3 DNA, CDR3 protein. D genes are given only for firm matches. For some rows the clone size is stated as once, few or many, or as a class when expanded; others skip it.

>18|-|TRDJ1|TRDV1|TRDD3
TGTGCTCTTGGGGATGGGCCTTTCTCTGAGGGATACTATGGTAAACTCATCTTT
CALGDGPFSEGYYGKLIF
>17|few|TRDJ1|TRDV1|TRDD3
TGTGCTCTTGGGGAGACAGGCTGGGGGACGTTCACCGATAAACTCATCTTT
CALGETGWGTFTDKLIF
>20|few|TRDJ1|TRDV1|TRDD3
TGTGCTCTTGGGATATCTTCCTTTCTTACTGGGGGATACGCCACCGATAAACTCATCTTT
CALGISSFLTGGYATDKLIF
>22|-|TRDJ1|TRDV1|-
TGTGCTCTTGGGGACCCTCCAGCGGCGTCTGGTGGGCCGCAATGTTACACCGATAAACTCATCTTT
CALGDPPAASGGPQCYTDKLIF
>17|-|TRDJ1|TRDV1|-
TGTGCTCTTGGGGAACTGGGGGTCCAGCCTTACACCGATAAACTCATCTTT
CALGELGVQPYTDKLIF
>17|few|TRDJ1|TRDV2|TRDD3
TGTGCCTGCGTCGTACTGGGGGCCAAGGGGTACACCGATAAACTCATCTTT
CACVVLGAKGYTDKLIF
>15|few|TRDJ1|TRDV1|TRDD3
TGTGCTCTTGGGGAAACGGGGGATACGGAAGATAAACTCATCTTT
CALGETGDTEDKLIF
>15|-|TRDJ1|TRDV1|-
TGTGCTCTTGGGGAACTAGCTTTCCTGACCGATAAACTCATCTTT
CALGELAFLTDKLIF
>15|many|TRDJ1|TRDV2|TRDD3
TGTGCCTGTGAAAAAATTGGGGGATACGGAGATAAACTCATCTTT
CACEKIGGYGDKLIF
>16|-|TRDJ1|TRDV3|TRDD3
TGTGCCTTCAATCCCTGCTGGGGGACGTACACCGATAAACTCATCTTT
CAFNPCWGTYTDKLIF
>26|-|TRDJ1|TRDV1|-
TGTGCTCTTGGGGAGCGAACTACCGATGGGCTCAGGCTTCCTAGAGGGGATACCAGGAGCACCGATAAACTCATCTTT
CALGERTTDGLRLPRGDTRSTDKLIF
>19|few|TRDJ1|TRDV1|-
TGTGCTCTTGGGGACCGGAGGGGACACCCTCCCCGAGGAGTCGATAAACTCATCTTT
CALGDRRGHPPRGVDKLIF
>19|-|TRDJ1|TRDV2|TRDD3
TGTGCCTGTGACATTTTTCCTGAGGCTGGGGGTCTGTACACCGATAAACTCATCTTT
CACDIFPEAGGLYTDKLIF
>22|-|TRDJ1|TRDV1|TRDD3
TGTGCTCTTGGGAGGGGGAATTCCCTCGTACTGGGGTCACCCCCGACCACCGATAAACTCATCTTT
CALGRGNSLVLGSPPTTDKLIF
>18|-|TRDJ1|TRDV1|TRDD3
TGTGCTCTTGGGGAAGGGGCCCGGACTGGGGGATACGACGATAAACTCATCTTT
CALGEGARTGGYDDKLIF
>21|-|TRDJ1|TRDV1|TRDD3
TGTGCTCTTGGGGAACTCACCCCCCTATGGGGGATACGCGTGTACACCGATAAACTCATCTTT
CALGELTPLWGIRVYTDKLIF
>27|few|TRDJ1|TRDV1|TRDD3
TGTGCTCTTGGGGAAGGGGATATTTCCCAACAGAGTAAGTGTGGGGGATACTTCCTCTCGTACACCGATAAACTCATCTTT
CALGEGDISQQSKCGGYFLSYTDKLIF
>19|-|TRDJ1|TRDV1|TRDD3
TGTGCTCTTGGGGTTTTCCTGGTTGAAGGGGGATACACACACGGGAAACTCATCTTT
CALGVFLVEGGYTHGKLIF
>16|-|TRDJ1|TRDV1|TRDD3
TGTGCTCTTGGGGAACTCCCGGGGATACGCACCGATAAACTCATCTTT
CALGELPGIRTDKLIF
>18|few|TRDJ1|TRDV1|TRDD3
TGTGCTCTTGGGGAACATCGTACTGGGGGATACCTATCGGGTAAACTCATCTTT
CALGEHRTGGYLSGKLIF
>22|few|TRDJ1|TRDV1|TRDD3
TGTGCTCTTGGGTCCACCTCTTCCTACCCGGGGGATACGGGCCCGTACACCGATAAACTCATCTTT
CALGSTSSYPGDTGPYTDKLIF
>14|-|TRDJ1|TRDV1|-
TGTGCTCTTGGGGCTTTTCGAGGTCCCGATAAACTCATCTTT
CALGAFRGPDKLIF
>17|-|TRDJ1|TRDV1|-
TGTGCTCTTGGGGAATTGGCTACGGGGGGCAACACCGATAAACTCATCTTT
CALGELATGGNTDKLIF
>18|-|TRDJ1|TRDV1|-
TGTGCTCTTGGGGAACTACTCGTTGGCGGAGGGGACACCGATAAACTCATCTTT
CALGELLVGGGDTDKLIF
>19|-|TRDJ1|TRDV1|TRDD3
TGTGCTCTTGGGGAATGGGCTACCGGTCTGGGGGAGCACACCGATAAACTCATCTTT
CALGEWATGLGEHTDKLIF
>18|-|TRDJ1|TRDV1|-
TGTGCTCTTGGGTTCCCTACGCGACTGGGTCCTGATACCGATAAACTCATCTTT
CALGFPTRLGPDTDKLIF
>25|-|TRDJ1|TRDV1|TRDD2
TGTGCTCTTGGGGACTCGATCGGCCTCTTCCTACAAACGAAAGGGCTGGGCCGTCTCATGGATAAACTCATCTTT
CALGDSIGLFLQTKGLGRLMDKLIF
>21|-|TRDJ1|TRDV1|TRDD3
TGTGCTCTTGGGGAACTCCTAGGTGTGAGCTGGGGGATAGGGATTGATGATAAACTCATCTTT
CALGELLGVSWGIGIDDKLIF
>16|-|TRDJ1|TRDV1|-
TGTGCTCTTGGGGATTCATTAGGGGATTACACCGATAAACTCATCTTT
CALGDSLGDYTDKLIF
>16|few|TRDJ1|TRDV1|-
TGTGCTCTTGGGTTTCCTTCCTACCTGGGGGATAATTCACTCATCTTT
CALGFPSYLGDNSLIF
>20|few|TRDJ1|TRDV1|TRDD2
TGTGCTCTTGGGGACCCCCTTCCTACGTTACTGGGAAAGGGCACCGATAAACTCATCTTT
CALGDPLPTLLGKGTDKLIF
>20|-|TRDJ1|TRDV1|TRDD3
TGTGCTCTTGTTCAGACCACTTTAGAAAGGGGGATACGGAGGACCGATAAACTCATCTTT
CALVQTTLERGIRRTDKLIF
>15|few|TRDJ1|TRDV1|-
TGTGCTCTTGGGGAACTCGGCCACCCAACCGATAAACTCATCTTT
CALGELGHPTDKLIF
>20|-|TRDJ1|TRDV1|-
TGTGCTCTTGGGGAACTAATCAGGGGCAGGGACACAGCGGACACCGATAAACTCATCTTT
CALGELIRGRDTADTDKLIF
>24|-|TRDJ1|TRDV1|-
TGTGCTCTTGGGGATCCGTTTACCACTTCCTACGAGAGGGGGATTTCGGTGTACACCGATAAACTCATCTTT
CALGDPFTTSYERGISVYTDKLIF
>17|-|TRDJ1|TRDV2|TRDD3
TGTGCCTGTGACACGTGTACTGGGGGATACTTGGGAGATAAACTCATCTTT
CACDTCTGGYLGDKLIF
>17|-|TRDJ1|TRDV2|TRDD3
TGTGCCTGTGACCTGGTACTGGGGGGGCGGTGCACCGATAAACTCATCTTT
CACDLVLGGRCTDKLIF
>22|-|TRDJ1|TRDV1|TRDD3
TGTGCTCTTGGGGAACTAGCCTTCCTACCCGTACTGGGGGATACACACACCGATAAACTCATCTTT
CALGELAFLPVLGDTHTDKLIF
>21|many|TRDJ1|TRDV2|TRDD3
TGTGCCTGTGACACCGTGACGGGCCTTTACTGGGGGATACGATTCACCGATAAACTCATCTTT
CACDTVTGLYWGIRFTDKLIF
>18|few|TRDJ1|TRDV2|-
TGTGCCTGTGACACCGTTAAGGGATATTACCTGTACACCGATAAACTCATCTTT
CACDTVKGYYLYTDKLIF
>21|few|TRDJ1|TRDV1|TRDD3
TGTGCTCTTGGGGAACTCTCTGGGGGATACGCCATAGAGTGGAACACCGATAAACTCATCTTT
CALGELSGGYAIEWNTDKLIF
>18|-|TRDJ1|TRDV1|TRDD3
TGTGCTCTTGGGGAAGGAGCTAACTCCTGGGGGATACGCGATAAACTCATCTTT
CALGEGANSWGIRDKLIF